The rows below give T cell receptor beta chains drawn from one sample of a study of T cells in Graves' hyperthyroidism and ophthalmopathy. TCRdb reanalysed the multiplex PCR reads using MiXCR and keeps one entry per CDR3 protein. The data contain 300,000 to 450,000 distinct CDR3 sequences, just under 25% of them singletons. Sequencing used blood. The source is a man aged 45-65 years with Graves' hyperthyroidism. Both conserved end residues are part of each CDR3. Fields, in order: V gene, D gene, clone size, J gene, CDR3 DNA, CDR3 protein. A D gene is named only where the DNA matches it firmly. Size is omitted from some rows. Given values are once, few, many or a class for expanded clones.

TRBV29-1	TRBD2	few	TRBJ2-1	TGCAGCGCGACTAGCGGGAGTGCGTTAGAGCAGTTCTTC	CSATSGSALEQFF
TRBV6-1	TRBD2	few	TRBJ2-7	TGTGCCAGCACCTACAGCGGGAGTGGCGAGCAGTACTTC	CASTYSGSGEQYF
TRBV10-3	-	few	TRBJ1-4	TGTGCCATCAGTGTGGAGGGCGGCGAAAAACTGTTTTTT	CAISVEGGEKLFF
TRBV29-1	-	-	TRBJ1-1	TGCAGCGTCCGACAGTTCACTGAAGCTTTCTTT	CSVRQFTEAFF
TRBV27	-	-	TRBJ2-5	TGTGCCACCCAGGTCGTGGTGGGGCCCCAAGAGACCCAGTACTTC	CATQVVVGPQETQYF
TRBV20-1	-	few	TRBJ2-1	TGCAGTGCTAGAGATTCAGCGGTAGGGTACAATGAGCAGTTCTTC	CSARDSAVGYNEQFF
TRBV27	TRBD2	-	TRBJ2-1	TGTGCCAGCAGTTCCAGACTAGCGGGAAGGGGCCACAATGAGCAGTTCTTC	CASSSRLAGRGHNEQFF
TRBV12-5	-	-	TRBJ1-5	TGTGCTAGTGCCGGGGTATCGCCCCAGCATTTT	CASAGVSPQHF
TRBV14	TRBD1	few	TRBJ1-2	TGTGCCAGCAGCTCCCAACGGACAGGGATCGGCTACACCTTC	CASSSQRTGIGYTF
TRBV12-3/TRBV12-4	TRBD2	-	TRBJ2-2	TGTGCCAGCAGTTGGACTAGCGGGAGCACCGGGGAGCTGTTTTTT	CASSWTSGSTGELFF
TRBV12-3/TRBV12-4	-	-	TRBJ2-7	TGTGCCAGCAGTTTGGAGTTCCACGAGCAGTACTTC	CASSLEFHEQYF
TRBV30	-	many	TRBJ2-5	TGTGCCTGGAGTGAGGGGGGGGCGGCACCACTAGAGACCCAGTACTTC	CAWSEGGAAPLETQYF
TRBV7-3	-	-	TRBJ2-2	TGTGCCAGCAGCTTAATGGGGGACATGAGCGGGGAGCCGTTTTTT	CASSLMGDMSGEPFF
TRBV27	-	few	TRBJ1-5	TGTGCCAGCAGTTTTCAAGGGGGCAATCAGCCCCAGCATTTT	CASSFQGGNQPQHF
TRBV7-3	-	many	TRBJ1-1	TGTGCCAGCAGCTCAGGGACCTACACTGAAGCTTTCTTT	CASSSGTYTEAFF
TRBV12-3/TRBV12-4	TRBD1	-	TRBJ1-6	TGTGCCAGCAGTATGACAGGGCAGTCACCCCTCCACTTT	CASSMTGQSPLHF
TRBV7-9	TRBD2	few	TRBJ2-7	TGTGCCAGCAGTTCTAGCGGGAGGAACTACGAGCAGTACTTC	CASSSSGRNYEQYF
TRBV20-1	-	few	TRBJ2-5	TGCAGTGCCGCTCAAACGGTCCAAGAGACCCAGTACTTC	CSAAQTVQETQYF
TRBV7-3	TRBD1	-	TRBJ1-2	TGTGCCAGCAGCTTAGGACAGGGGACCTATGGCTACACCTTC	CASSLGQGTYGYTF
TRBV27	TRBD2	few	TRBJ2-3	TGTGCCAGCAGTTCCAGACTAGCGGGGACCCCAGATACGCAGTATTTT	CASSSRLAGTPDTQYF
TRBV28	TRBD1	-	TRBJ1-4	TGTGCCAGCAGTCTAGGACAGGGGGTCTCAAAACTGTTTTTT	CASSLGQGVSKLFF
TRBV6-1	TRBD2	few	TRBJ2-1	TGTGCCAGCAAACGACTAGCGCCGAGTGAGCAGTTCTTC	CASKRLAPSEQFF
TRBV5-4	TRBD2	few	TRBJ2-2	TGTGCCAGCAGATTGACTGGGAGACTAGCGGGAGACACCGGGGAGCTGTTTTTT	CASRLTGRLAGDTGELFF
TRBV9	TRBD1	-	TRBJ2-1	TGTGCCAGCAGCGTAGAAAGGACAGGGTGGAATGAGCAGTTCTTC	CASSVERTGWNEQFF
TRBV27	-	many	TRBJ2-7	TGTGCCAGCAGTTACCAGTCGGCGGGGCCCTACGAGCAGTACTTC	CASSYQSAGPYEQYF
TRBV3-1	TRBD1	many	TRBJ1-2	TGTGCCAGCAGCCTAACGTTGGACAGGGACCTTGGCTACACCTTC	CASSLTLDRDLGYTF
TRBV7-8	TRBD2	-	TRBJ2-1	TGTGCCAGCAGCTTAAGGGGCCGCAGGGCGGGAGGGGTGCGGGGTGAGCAGTTCTTC	CASSLRGRRAGGVRGEQFF